The subject of this entry is one T cell receptor (beta chain). This entry belongs to a study of identical twins. J lost 3 bases, V lost 5 bases, and 6 bases had no gene match. CDR1 is DFQATT, CDR2 SNEGSKA, per germline (reference sequence). There are 14 residues in the CDR3. TCRdb re-called the 5' RACE reads through MiXCR, storing one row per CDR3 protein. The profile covers 1.5 million or so distinct CDR3 sequences, with roughly 35% appearing a single time and about 0.27% taken by the ten largest. This TCR was sampled from a newborn girl in good health. The sequenced material came from cord blood. The chain couples TRBV20-1 to TRBJ2-1; 8 bases fit TRBD2. The CDR3 nucleotides are TGCAGTGCTCAACCCGGGACTAGCTACAATGAGCAGTTCTTC. Protein product: CSAQPGTSYNEQFF.